This T cell receptor (beta chain) was profiled in a study of cytomegalovirus exposure and HLA in healthy donors. Study-level points and caveats: A few chains linked to CMV were shown in vitro to be specific for CMV antigens. Later analysis identified a missense DCLRE1C variant that was linked to TCR beta V- and J-gene trimming.

V lost 5 bases to trimming and J lost 7 bases; unmatched junction nucleotides: 12. The CDR3 totals 16 residues. Germline loops: CDR1 SGHAT, CDR2 FQNNGV. With regard to this clone: Its antigen is unidentified.

The PCR was carried out with 60 Vbeta primers and 13 Jbeta primers. The method was immunoSEQ multiplex PCR; TCRdb's version includes in-frame clones alone and lacks a portion of them. Altogether about 140,000 clones are present, roughly 68% being singletons, with the ten largest covering 10%. Sequencing used PBMCs. This clonotype was obtained from a man younger than 45 in good health and CMV-seropositive. The chain employs TRBV11-2 and TRBJ2-2; 8 positions match TRBD1. The CDR3 sequence: CASSETRGRWSGELFF. CDR3 DNA sequence: TGTGCCAGCAGCGAGACCAGGGGGCGATGGAGCGGGGAGCTGTTTTTT.